This T cell receptor beta chain was sequenced in a study of blood T cell repertoires in COVID-19. Turning to the study itself: The United States, Italy and Spain supplied acute and convalescent COVID-19 samples. Nucleic acid was either cDNA or gDNA, and it came from T cells, B-cell-depleted T cells, or PBMCs.

Libraries were prepared by immunoSEQ multiplex PCR; TCRdb keeps only in-frame clonotypes and omits some of them. The table shows some 40,000 clones, with roughly 70% occurring only once. The CDR3 consists of 19 residues. The germline V and J ends were trimmed by 6 bases and 4 bases, with 31 bases remaining between them. Per the germline V gene, CDR1 is ENHRY and CDR2 is SYGVKD. The TCR was taken from an elderly man with acute or convalescent COVID-19. V gene TRBV10-3 combines with J gene TRBJ2-7, with D perhaps TRBD1 (6 bases). Sequencing was performed on peripheral blood. The CDR3 spells CAISISAGQPRTRSYEQYF. The DNA of the CDR3 is TGTGCCATCAGCATCTCGGCCGGACAGCCTCGGACCCGTTCGTACGAGCAGTACTTC.